This TCR beta chain is drawn from a study of cytomegalovirus exposure and HLA in healthy donors. This PCR relied on a set of 60 Vbeta primers and 13 Jbeta primers. Sequencing used immunoSEQ multiplex PCR; TCRdb keeps in-frame clones, though not all of them. The sample lists about 160,000 clones, around 75% occurring once. Notes on this clone: Its antigen remains unknown.

This CDR3 has 12 residues. Germline V gene lookup returns CDR1 MNHNS and CDR2 SASEGT. Deletions cut 6 bases from V and 10 bases from J, with 13 bases between. General study points: Being productive about 90% or about 30% of the time was typical of most TCR beta V segments in an earlier analysis. An ancestry cluster, one associated with Asian ancestry, reportedly showed fewer N-insertions than the roughly 700-donor mean in a later analysis.

The source material was PBMCs. This chain links TRBV6-1 with TRBJ1-5, with D maybe TRBD1 (6 bases). The clonotype comes from a female donor in good health and CMV-seronegative. The CDR3 DNA reads as TGTGCCAGCAGCGACAGGTCCCTACCCCAGCATTTT. As protein: CASSDRSLPQHF.